These 10 T cell receptor beta chains were all obtained from the same sample, sequenced in a study of T cell responses to AZD1222 COVID-19 vaccine. Data came from immunoSEQ multiplex PCR; TCRdb stores just in-frame clones and leaves some out. In the table there are more than 150,000 clones, 88% of which are singletons. The source was peripheral blood, collected 28 days after the second AZD1222 dose. These TCRs come from an adult who received the AZD1222 COVID-19 vaccine.

The chain uses TRBV5-6 and TRBJ1-2, with D maybe TRBD1 (6 bases). Looked up from germline, CDR1 is SGHDT and CDR2 is YYEEEE. The germline V and J ends were trimmed by 4 bases and 6 bases, with 13 bases remaining between them. This CDR3 has 13 residues. The CDR3 DNA is TGTGCCAGCAGCCCTGGACAGTCCGATGGCTACACCTTC. It is translated as CASSPGQSDGYTF.

The chain uses TRBV11-1 and TRBJ1-5; D unresolved. V gave up 5 bases and J gave up 2 bases, with 7 bases separating them. Germline loops: CDR1 SGHAT, CDR2 FQDESV (reference sequence). The CDR3 consists of 13 residues. DNA for the CDR3: TGTGCCAGCAGCCTCGGCCGCAATCAGCCCCAGCATTTT. Protein sequence: CASSLGRNQPQHF.

V usage is TRBV6-5 and J usage is TRBJ2-5; 8 bases are a match to TRBD2. Trimming at V came to 6 bases and at J to 5 bases, leaving 8 bases not matched to a gene. The CDR3 extends over 14 amino acids. Germline V gene lookup returns CDR1 MNHEY and CDR2 SVGAGI. The CDR3 loop reads CASRGAGGGETQYF. The CDR3, as DNA: TGTGCCAGCAGGGGGGCGGGGGGCGGGGAGACCCAGTACTTC.

The chain has TRBV11-2 and TRBJ1-2; weak D call: TRBD1 (5 bases). The CDR3 covers 17 residues. V dropped 0 bases and J dropped 2 bases, with 16 bases sitting between them. Germline lookup yields CDR1 SGHAT and CDR2 FQNNGV. CDR3 DNA sequence: TGTGCCAGCAGCTTAGATCCAGCGACAGTTAGGAACTATGGCTACACCTTC. Translating it yields CASSLDPATVRNYGYTF.

The rearrangement joins TRBV7-6 to TRBJ1-3; 9 bases align to TRBD1. The J segment lost 2 bases and the V segment lost 4 bases, leaving 3 bases of the junction unmatched. The length of the CDR3 is 15 residues. Germline lookup yields CDR1 SGHVS and CDR2 FNYEAQ. CDR3 sequence (DNA): TGTGCCAGCAGCTCGGGACAGGGAACTGGAAACACCATATATTTT. Its translation: CASSSGQGTGNTIYF.

This chain joins TRBV24-1 and TRBJ2-3; D may be TRBD1 or TRBD2 (5 bases each). This CDR3 has 11 residues. With 7 bases removed from V and 14 bases from J, the gap between germline ends came to 15 bases. CDR1 is KGHDR, CDR2 SFDVKD, per germline. The CDR3 loop is CATRSRDHWYF. Here the CDR3 DNA reads TGTGCCACCAGAAGCCGGGACCATTGGTATTTT.

This clone was recorded once. V and J are TRBV7-9 and TRBJ2-1; 14 positions match TRBD2. CDR1 SEHNR and CDR2 FQNEAQ come from the germline V gene (reference sequence). The CDR3 runs to 16 residues. The J segment lost 9 bases and the V segment lost 6 bases, leaving 10 bases of the junction unmatched. The CDR3 sequence is CASRLPGLAGVSEQFF. CDR3 DNA: TGTGCCAGCAGGCTACCGGGACTAGCGGGAGTTTCTGAGCAGTTCTTC.

The rearrangement uses TRBV10-3 and TRBJ2-1; TRBD2 matches 11 bases. Germline loops: CDR1 ENHRY, CDR2 SYGVKD. This CDR3 is built from 15 residues. Trimming cost V 3 bases and J 6 bases; bases outside gene matches: 4. CDR3 region: CAISETGTSGNEQFF. CDR3 nucleotides: TGTGCCATCAGTGAAACCGGGACTAGCGGCAATGAGCAGTTCTTC.

The CDR3 nucleotides read TGTGCCAGCACCCAGGGAGGAGGAATTAATTCACCCCTCCACTTT. The encoded protein is CASTQGGGINSPLHF. V gene TRBV6-5 combines with J gene TRBJ1-6; TRBD1 is a possible D gene (5 bases). V gave up 7 bases and J gave up 6 bases, with 16 bases separating them. The CDR3 is made up of 15 amino acids. Germline V gene lookup returns CDR1 MNHEY and CDR2 SVGAGI.

V is TRBV6-5 and J is TRBJ2-7; 8 positions match TRBD2. The CDR3 length is 15 residues. Germline V gene lookup returns CDR1 MNHEY and CDR2 SVGAGI. V shed 6 bases, J shed 2 bases, and the junction held 9 bases outside the gene matches. The CDR3 DNA reads TGTGCCAGCAGCAATGCGGCGGGGGGAACCTACGAGCAGTACTTC. Its protein is CASSNAAGGTYEQYF.